This TCR beta chain originates from a study of OX40 agonist ivuxolimab in advanced cancers. In the study overall: Enrollees could have had prior anti-PD-1, anti-PD-L1 or anti-CTLA-4 therapy, which 40% to 45% had received.

CDR1 and CDR2 from the germline V gene are SNHLY and FYNNEI. The CDR3 spans 14 residues. After removal of 8 bases from V and 6 bases from J, the junction contained 9 bases not matched to a gene. Study findings and constraints: Clonal expansion by week 6 occurred in CD4+ and CD8+ blood T cells (at 0.1 to 3.0 mg/kg).

The method was immunoSEQ multiplex PCR; TCRdb's version includes in-frame clones alone and lacks a portion of them. Of fewer than 85,000 clones listed, under 95% are singletons. As concerns this clone: Its antigen is unknown.

The chain uses TRBV2 and TRBJ2-2, with 7 bases identical to TRBD1. This clonotype was obtained from an adult with an advanced solid tumor such as melanoma, head and neck, liver or kidney cancer. This sample comprised CD4+ or CD8+ T cells sorted from blood, obtained in a trial of the OX40 agonist ivuxolimab. This CDR3 reads CASLTTDRAGELFF. The CDR3 DNA sequence: TGTGCCAGCCTGACTACCGACAGGGCCGGGGAGCTGTTTTTT.